This is a list of T cell receptor beta chains from one sample in a study of blood T cells in healthy people across ages. Using its own MiXCR run on the 5' RACE reads, TCRdb lists one record per CDR3 protein. The sample gives some 1.5 million distinct CDR3 sequences, over 25% of which show up once; 6.5% to 8.5% is in the top ten. Sequencing was done on a sample of blood. The receptors stem from a woman under 40 in good health. Both conserved end residues are part of each CDR3. Each record gives: J gene, V gene, D gene, clone size, CDR3 protein, CDR3 DNA. The D gene is left open where the match is weak. Clone size appears in some rows only: once, few, many, or a class for an expanded clone.

TRBJ2-5,TRBV11-2,NA,NA,CASSVGGLAGQETQYF,TGTGCCAGCAGTGTGGGGGGTCTGGCGGGCCAAGAGACCCAGTACTTC
TRBJ1-6,TRBV11-2,TRBD1,NA,CASSSLTGDSSLHF,TGTGCCAGCAGCTCGTTGACAGGGGATTCTTCCCTCCACTTT
TRBJ2-1,TRBV10-2,NA,few,CASYRERDEQFF,TGCGCCAGCTATCGGGAGCGCGATGAGCAGTTCTTC
TRBJ2-3,TRBV6-6,TRBD1,NA,CASSPRTGESTDTQYF,TGTGCCAGCAGTCCGCGGACAGGGGAAAGCACAGATACGCAGTATTTT
TRBJ2-3,TRBV5-1,TRBD1,few,CASARGQGTDTQYF,TGCGCCAGCGCCCGGGGACAGGGAACAGATACGCAGTATTTT
TRBJ1-2,TRBV6-6,NA,NA,CASSYSASESYGYTF,TGTGCCAGCAGTTACTCGGCAAGTGAGTCCTATGGCTACACCTTC
TRBJ2-7,TRBV30,NA,many,CAWRPWRNEQYF,TGTGCCTGGAGGCCCTGGCGAAACGAGCAGTACTTC
TRBJ1-4,TRBV11-2,NA,few,CASSSVTLIATNEKLFF,TGTGCCAGCAGCTCCGTTACCCTAATAGCAACTAATGAAAAACTGTTTTTT
TRBJ2-7,TRBV4-3,NA,many,CASSQDRGLYEQYF,TGTGCCAGCAGCCAAGATCGGGGACTCTACGAGCAGTACTTC
TRBJ2-7,TRBV4-3,NA,many,CASSQASAASYEQYF,TGCGCCAGCAGCCAAGCTAGCGCGGCCTCCTACGAGCAGTACTTC
TRBJ2-5,TRBV7-2,TRBD2,NA,CASRTSGLVLETQYF,TGTGCCAGCAGAACCTCGGGACTAGTTTTGGAGACCCAGTACTTC
TRBJ2-3,TRBV10-3,NA,few,CAISGWGLSLGDTQYF,TGTGCCATCAGTGGTTGGGGACTTTCGTTGGGAGATACGCAGTATTTT
TRBJ2-3,TRBV5-1,NA,NA,CAGSLRDGSDTQYF,TGCGCCGGCAGCTTACGGGACGGATCAGATACGCAGTATTTT
TRBJ2-3,TRBV2,NA,NA,CATSPGLLTDTQYF,TGTGCCACCTCTCCGGGACTCCTCACAGATACGCAGTATTTT
TRBJ2-6,TRBV20-1,TRBD1,NA,CSAYRRDREFSGANVRTF,TGCAGTGCTTATCGCCGGGACAGGGAATTCTCTGGGGCCAACGTCCGGACTTTC
TRBJ2-1,TRBV5-1,TRBD2,NA,CASSLGTSGRGGFF,TGCGCCAGCAGCTTGGGGACTAGCGGGAGGGGCGGGTTCTTC
TRBJ1-2,TRBV6-1,TRBD1,NA,CASSEAEGAAGGYTF,TGTGCCAGCAGTGAAGCCGAGGGGGCTGCGGGAGGCTACACCTTC
TRBJ2-1,TRBV27,TRBD2,NA,CASSFSGTSGIYNEQFF,TGTGCCAGCAGTTTTTCCGGGACTAGCGGGATCTACAATGAGCAGTTCTTC
TRBJ1-5,TRBV4-1,NA,NA,CASSHYTEGLQPQHF,TGCGCCAGCAGCCACTACACGGAGGGACTTCAGCCCCAGCATTTT
TRBJ1-3,TRBV6-5,NA,few,CATAAEPGNTIYF,TGTGCCACCGCTGCTGAACCTGGAAACACCATATATTTT
TRBJ2-1,TRBV9,TRBD2,many,CASSVGLAAPLQFF,TGTGCCAGCAGCGTAGGACTAGCGGCTCCTTTGCAGTTCTTC
TRBJ2-7,TRBV7-2,TRBD2,many,CASSFKSGSSHEQYF,TGTGCCAGCAGCTTTAAAAGCGGGAGCTCCCACGAGCAGTACTTC
TRBJ2-7,TRBV20-1,NA,many,CSARGAFKESASYEQYF,TGCAGTGCTAGAGGGGCGTTTAAGGAATCGGCCTCCTACGAGCAGTACTTC